This is a list of T cell receptor beta chains from one sample in a study of blood T cell repertoires in COVID-19. Produced via immunoSEQ multiplex PCR; TCRdb's table is partial and in-frame only. The top ten hold about 7% of the sample, which has some 350,000 clones, 85% to 90% seen once. Sequencing input: peripheral blood. The receptors shown here come from a man between 18 and 29 years old with active or convalescent COVID-19. Each CDR3 is given with its conserved first and last residue. Each record gives: V gene, J gene, clone size, D gene, CDR3 protein, CDR3 DNA. D genes are given only for firm matches. Clone size is stated in some rows and not others, as once, few, many or a class when expanded.

v_call: TRBV12-5
j_call: TRBJ2-3
clone_size: NA
d_call: NA
cdr3_aa: CASVGVSDTQYF
cdr3_nt: TGTGCTAGTGTAGGGGTATCAGATACGCAGTATTTT

v_call: TRBV9
j_call: TRBJ2-2
clone_size: NA
d_call: TRBD2
cdr3_aa: CASSVSGGNTGELFF
cdr3_nt: TGTGCCAGCAGCGTTAGCGGGGGGAACACCGGGGAGCTGTTTTTT

v_call: TRBV6-5
j_call: TRBJ1-5
clone_size: NA
d_call: NA
cdr3_aa: CASRPDRNQPQHF
cdr3_nt: TGTGCCAGCAGGCCCGACAGGAATCAGCCCCAGCATTTT

v_call: TRBV10-2
j_call: TRBJ2-7
clone_size: NA
d_call: NA
cdr3_aa: CASRGTNQGTYEQYF
cdr3_nt: TGCGCCAGCAGGGGGACAAATCAAGGAACCTACGAGCAGTACTTC

v_call: TRBV6-5
j_call: TRBJ1-1
clone_size: NA
d_call: NA
cdr3_aa: CASSYGQGFTEAFF
cdr3_nt: TGTGCCAGCAGTTACGGTCAGGGGTTCACTGAAGCTTTCTTT

v_call: TRBV19
j_call: TRBJ2-7
clone_size: once
d_call: NA
cdr3_aa: CASSIGTGLGYEQYF
cdr3_nt: TGTGCCAGTAGTATAGGGACGGGGTTAGGCTACGAGCAGTACTTC

v_call: TRBV29-1
j_call: TRBJ2-7
clone_size: once
d_call: NA
cdr3_aa: CSVGVSGLTYEQYF
cdr3_nt: TGCAGCGTTGGTGTAAGCGGGCTTACCTACGAGCAGTACTTC

v_call: TRBV6-5
j_call: TRBJ2-3
clone_size: NA
d_call: TRBD2
cdr3_aa: CASSYGVAGGDTQYF
cdr3_nt: TGTGCCAGCAGTTACGGGGTTGCGGGAGGGGATACGCAGTATTTT

v_call: TRBV7-9
j_call: TRBJ1-4
clone_size: NA
d_call: NA
cdr3_aa: CASSLQDGGEKLFF
cdr3_nt: TGTGCCAGCAGCTTACAGGACGGAGGTGAAAAACTGTTTTTT

v_call: TRBV5-6
j_call: TRBJ2-2
clone_size: NA
d_call: NA
cdr3_aa: CASSSIKEGTGELFF
cdr3_nt: TGTGCCAGCAGCTCGATAAAAGAGGGCACCGGGGAGCTGTTTTTT

v_call: TRBV7-9
j_call: TRBJ1-3
clone_size: NA
d_call: NA
cdr3_aa: CASSSRVEAGNTIYF
cdr3_nt: TGTGCCAGCAGCTCCCGGGTGGAGGCTGGAAACACCATATATTTT

v_call: TRBV29-1
j_call: TRBJ2-7
clone_size: NA
d_call: TRBD1
cdr3_aa: CSVPPTDRGSYEQYF
cdr3_nt: TGCAGCGTTCCCCCCACCGACAGGGGATCCTACGAGCAGTACTTC

v_call: TRBV4-1
j_call: TRBJ2-2
clone_size: NA
d_call: TRBD2
cdr3_aa: CASSQESGLGLAGELFF
cdr3_nt: TGCGCCAGCAGCCAAGAATCGGGACTAGGGTTAGCCGGGGAGCTGTTTTTT

v_call: TRBV24-1
j_call: TRBJ1-1
clone_size: NA
d_call: TRBD1
cdr3_aa: CATSDGQGTNTEAFF
cdr3_nt: TGTGCCACCAGTGATGGACAGGGGACCAACACTGAAGCTTTCTTT

v_call: TRBV5-1
j_call: TRBJ2-5
clone_size: NA
d_call: TRBD2
cdr3_aa: CASSLEGTSGALPSTQYF
cdr3_nt: TGCGCCAGCAGCTTGGAAGGGACTAGCGGGGCACTTCCATCAACCCAGTACTTC

v_call: TRBV2
j_call: TRBJ1-3
clone_size: NA
d_call: NA
cdr3_aa: CASSEAPSGGRNTIYF
cdr3_nt: TGTGCCAGCAGTGAAGCGCCGTCGGGAGGACGAAACACCATATATTTT

v_call: TRBV5-8
j_call: TRBJ1-5
clone_size: few
d_call: TRBD1
cdr3_aa: CASSYPGQGIVQPQHF
cdr3_nt: TGTGCCAGCAGCTACCCGGGACAGGGAATAGTTCAGCCCCAGCATTTT

v_call: TRBV5-8
j_call: TRBJ2-1
clone_size: NA
d_call: TRBD2
cdr3_aa: CASSWRSGTSGIRSYNEQFF
cdr3_nt: TGTGCCAGCAGCTGGCGATCCGGGACTAGCGGGATCCGCTCCTACAATGAGCAGTTCTTC

v_call: TRBV7-8
j_call: TRBJ2-1
clone_size: few
d_call: TRBD2
cdr3_aa: CASSGGSGTVGIDEQFF
cdr3_nt: TGTGCCTCAAGCGGGGGGTCCGGGACAGTTGGAATCGATGAGCAGTTCTTC

v_call: TRBV10-3
j_call: TRBJ2-2
clone_size: NA
d_call: TRBD2
cdr3_aa: CATGFSGSNTGELFF
cdr3_nt: TGTGCCACCGGTTTTAGCGGGTCGAACACCGGGGAGCTGTTTTTT

v_call: TRBV9
j_call: TRBJ1-2
clone_size: NA
d_call: NA
cdr3_aa: CASSPGGDYGYTF
cdr3_nt: TGTGCCAGCAGCCCGGGGGGGGATTATGGCTACACCTTC

v_call: TRBV13
j_call: TRBJ2-5
clone_size: NA
d_call: NA
cdr3_aa: CASSSPLGSRQETQYF
cdr3_nt: TGTGCCAGCAGCTCCCCTTTAGGGAGTAGACAAGAGACCCAGTACTTC

v_call: TRBV6-5
j_call: TRBJ2-7
clone_size: NA
d_call: TRBD1
cdr3_aa: CASSHDRGRNPEQYF
cdr3_nt: TGTGCCAGCAGCCACGACAGGGGGCGAAATCCGGAGCAGTACTTC

v_call: TRBV7-9
j_call: TRBJ1-4
clone_size: NA
d_call: TRBD1
cdr3_aa: CASSLPRQGNEKLFF
cdr3_nt: TGTGCCAGCAGCCTACCCCGACAGGGTAATGAAAAACTGTTTTTT

v_call: TRBV11-2
j_call: TRBJ1-6
clone_size: NA
d_call: NA
cdr3_aa: CASSFGGFRSPLHF
cdr3_nt: TGTGCCAGCAGCTTTGGCGGGTTTAGATCACCCCTCCACTTT

v_call: TRBV6-4
j_call: TRBJ2-2
clone_size: NA
d_call: TRBD1
cdr3_aa: CASSTGAGELFF
cdr3_nt: TGTGCCAGCAGTACAGGGGCCGGGGAGCTGTTTTTT

v_call: TRBV4-3
j_call: TRBJ2-7
clone_size: NA
d_call: NA
cdr3_aa: CASSQEDTSYEQYF
cdr3_nt: TGCGCCAGCAGCCAAGAGGATACTAGCTACGAGCAGTACTTC

v_call: TRBV10-1
j_call: TRBJ2-7
clone_size: NA
d_call: TRBD1
cdr3_aa: CASSVQEGQGWTEQYF
cdr3_nt: TGCGCCAGCAGCGTCCAGGAGGGACAGGGGTGGACTGAGCAGTACTTC

v_call: TRBV13
j_call: TRBJ1-1
clone_size: NA
d_call: NA
cdr3_aa: CASRQRGGMNTEAFF
cdr3_nt: TGTGCCAGCAGACAAAGGGGGGGCATGAACACTGAAGCTTTCTTT

v_call: TRBV7-6
j_call: TRBJ2-2
clone_size: NA
d_call: TRBD2
cdr3_aa: CASSLATSGRSLNTGELFF
cdr3_nt: TGTGCCAGCAGCTTAGCTACTAGCGGGAGGTCTCTGAACACCGGGGAGCTGTTTTTT

v_call: TRBV4-2
j_call: TRBJ1-1
clone_size: NA
d_call: TRBD1
cdr3_aa: CASGQGVTEAFF
cdr3_nt: TGTGCCAGTGGACAGGGGGTCACTGAAGCTTTCTTT

v_call: TRBV27
j_call: TRBJ1-5
clone_size: NA
d_call: NA
cdr3_aa: CASSPLGQPQHF
cdr3_nt: TGTGCCAGCAGTCCGCTAGGTCAGCCCCAGCATTTT

v_call: TRBV7-9
j_call: TRBJ2-7
clone_size: NA
d_call: TRBD2
cdr3_aa: CASSLGGGSYEQYF
cdr3_nt: TGTGCCAGCAGCTTGGGGGGAGGGTCCTACGAGCAGTACTTC

v_call: TRBV7-7
j_call: TRBJ2-2
clone_size: NA
d_call: NA
cdr3_aa: CASSSTHLGELFF
cdr3_nt: TGTGCTAGCAGCTCTACTCACCTGGGGGAGCTGTTTTTT

v_call: TRBV19
j_call: TRBJ1-2
clone_size: NA
d_call: NA
cdr3_aa: CASSAPGVGYTF
cdr3_nt: TGTGCCAGTAGTGCCCCGGGTGTTGGCTACACCTTC

v_call: TRBV5-1
j_call: TRBJ1-1
clone_size: NA
d_call: TRBD1
cdr3_aa: CASRPRTGVTEAFF
cdr3_nt: TGCGCCAGCAGGCCCCGGACAGGGGTTACTGAAGCTTTCTTT

v_call: TRBV5-5
j_call: TRBJ2-1
clone_size: NA
d_call: NA
cdr3_aa: CASSLEQGPNEQFF
cdr3_nt: TGTGCCAGCAGCTTGGAACAGGGTCCCAATGAGCAGTTCTTC

v_call: TRBV7-9
j_call: TRBJ2-2
clone_size: once
d_call: NA
cdr3_aa: CASSLASTGELFF
cdr3_nt: TGTGCCAGCAGCTTGGCTAGCACCGGGGAGCTGTTTTTT

v_call: TRBV6-5
j_call: TRBJ2-7
clone_size: NA
d_call: TRBD1
cdr3_aa: CASSYGQGTSYEQYF
cdr3_nt: TGTGCCAGCAGTTACGGACAGGGGACCTCCTACGAGCAGTACTTC

v_call: TRBV7-3
j_call: TRBJ2-7
clone_size: NA
d_call: NA
cdr3_aa: CASSLVAISTYEQYF
cdr3_nt: TGTGCCAGCAGCTTAGTTGCTATCTCGACCTACGAGCAGTACTTC

v_call: TRBV7-2
j_call: TRBJ1-6
clone_size: NA
d_call: TRBD1
cdr3_aa: CASSSRQGGYNSPLHF
cdr3_nt: TGTGCCAGCAGCTCCCGACAGGGCGGCTATAATTCACCCCTCCACTTT

v_call: TRBV11-1
j_call: TRBJ1-1
clone_size: NA
d_call: TRBD1
cdr3_aa: CASSLEPSGGTEAFF
cdr3_nt: TGTGCCAGCAGCTTAGAACCCTCAGGGGGCACTGAAGCTTTCTTT

v_call: TRBV4-3
j_call: TRBJ2-1
clone_size: once
d_call: TRBD1
cdr3_aa: CASSQAGTGFVFF
cdr3_nt: TGCGCCAGCAGCCAAGCCGGGACAGGGTTTGTGTTCTTC

v_call: TRBV2
j_call: TRBJ2-1
clone_size: NA
d_call: TRBD2
cdr3_aa: CASSLASGDNEQFF
cdr3_nt: TGTGCCAGCAGTTTGGCTAGCGGGGACAATGAGCAGTTCTTC

v_call: TRBV11-1
j_call: TRBJ1-2
clone_size: NA
d_call: NA
cdr3_aa: CASSSDRYYGYTF
cdr3_nt: TGTGCCAGCAGCTCCGACAGATACTATGGCTACACCTTC

v_call: TRBV5-6
j_call: TRBJ2-1
clone_size: NA
d_call: TRBD2
cdr3_aa: CASSLISGASSYNEQFF
cdr3_nt: TGTGCCAGCAGCTTGATTAGCGGGGCGAGCTCCTACAATGAGCAGTTCTTC

v_call: TRBV5-8
j_call: TRBJ1-1
clone_size: NA
d_call: NA
cdr3_aa: CASSLDGRKAFF
cdr3_nt: TGTGCCAGCAGCTTGGACGGGAGAAAAGCTTTCTTT

v_call: TRBV7-8
j_call: TRBJ1-1
clone_size: few
d_call: NA
cdr3_aa: CASSSPGHKGTEAFF
cdr3_nt: TGTGCCAGCAGCTCCCCGGGACACAAGGGAACTGAAGCTTTCTTT

v_call: TRBV15
j_call: TRBJ1-3
clone_size: NA
d_call: NA
cdr3_aa: CATSRGTLISGNTIYF
cdr3_nt: TGTGCCACCAGCAGAGGCACACTAATCTCTGGAAACACCATATATTTT

v_call: TRBV27
j_call: TRBJ2-1
clone_size: NA
d_call: TRBD1
cdr3_aa: CASRLRGTGGDEQFF
cdr3_nt: TGTGCCAGCAGACTAAGAGGGACAGGGGGCGATGAGCAGTTCTTC

v_call: TRBV6-5
j_call: TRBJ1-2
clone_size: NA
d_call: NA
cdr3_aa: CASSLGQNYGYTF
cdr3_nt: TGTGCCAGCAGTCTCGGACAGAACTATGGCTACACCTTC

v_call: TRBV21-1
j_call: TRBJ1-5
clone_size: NA
d_call: NA
cdr3_aa: CASSKAATGDGNQPQHF
cdr3_nt: TGTGCCAGCAGCAAAGCCGCGACAGGGGATGGCAATCAGCCCCAGCATTTT

v_call: TRBV19
j_call: TRBJ2-1
clone_size: NA
d_call: TRBD2
cdr3_aa: CASSISLAGGWDEQFF
cdr3_nt: TGTGCCAGTAGTATTAGCCTAGCGGGAGGATGGGATGAGCAGTTCTTC

v_call: TRBV6-5
j_call: TRBJ1-2
clone_size: NA
d_call: TRBD1
cdr3_aa: CASSYEGADGYTF
cdr3_nt: TGTGCCAGCAGTTACGAGGGGGCGGACGGCTACACCTTC

v_call: TRBV6-2/TRBV6-3
j_call: TRBJ2-3
clone_size: NA
d_call: NA
cdr3_aa: CASSSPRGRIGDTQYF
cdr3_nt: TGTGCCAGCAGTTCCCCTCGTGGGAGAATTGGAGATACGCAGTATTTT

v_call: TRBV4-2
j_call: TRBJ2-7
clone_size: NA
d_call: TRBD2
cdr3_aa: CASSQVEVAGHGEQYF
cdr3_nt: TGTGCCAGCAGCCAAGTTGAGGTAGCGGGGCACGGCGAGCAGTACTTC

v_call: TRBV7-2
j_call: TRBJ2-1
clone_size: NA
d_call: TRBD1
cdr3_aa: CASSLGDRGMYNEQFF
cdr3_nt: TGTGCCAGCAGCTTGGGGGACAGGGGAATGTACAATGAGCAGTTCTTC

v_call: TRBV5-1
j_call: TRBJ2-3
clone_size: NA
d_call: TRBD2
cdr3_aa: CASRRGGSTDTQYF
cdr3_nt: TGCGCCAGCAGACGCGGGGGAAGCACAGATACGCAGTATTTT